Below are 31 T cell receptor beta chains sequenced from a single sample in a study of blood T cell repertoires in COVID-19. The method was immunoSEQ multiplex PCR; TCRdb's version includes in-frame clones alone and lacks a portion of them. The sample lists 80,000 or so clones; about three quarters were seen once. Input material: peripheral blood. The receptors were gathered from a human donor in a cohort sampled during active COVID-19.

This clone was detected only once. The chain joins TRBV13 to TRBJ2-6; 7 nucleotides line up with TRBD1. In germline, CDR1 is PRHDT, CDR2 FYEKMQ (reference sequence). This CDR3 spans 19 amino acids. Losses at the gene ends were 5 bases for V and 0 bases for J; bases not matched to a gene: 13. CDR3 coding DNA: TGTGCCAGCAGCACCTATACGGGACAGCGCAGCTCTGGGGCCAACGTCCTGACTTTC. It yields the protein CASSTYTGQRSSGANVLTF.

This rearrangement joins TRBV25-1 to TRBJ2-3, with 9 bases matching TRBD1. The CDR3 has 16 residues. Losses at the gene ends were 3 bases for V and 5 bases for J; bases not matched to a gene: 9. The germline gives CDR1 MGHDK, CDR2 SYGVNS. CDR3 DNA sequence: TGTGCCAGCAGTGACCCGGGACAGGGCCAAGGAGATACGCAGTATTTT. It is translated as CASSDPGQGQGDTQYF.

This rearrangement joins TRBV6-6 to TRBJ1-5; 8 bases agree with TRBD1. The junction had 8 bases not matched to a gene; V was cut back by 7 bases and J by 0 bases. CDR3 length: 16 amino acids. Germline CDR1 is MNHNY and CDR2 is SVGAGI (reference sequence). The CDR3 DNA reads TGTGCCAGCATTGACAGGGGCCTCTATAGCAATCAGCCCCAGCATTTT. Encoded protein: CASIDRGLYSNQPQHF.

The V gene is TRBV7-9, the J gene TRBJ2-3; D is undetermined. The V end lost 4 bases, the J end lost 1 base, and 3 bases lay between the germline ends. Germline lookup yields CDR1 SEHNR and CDR2 FQNEAQ (reference sequence). The CDR3 is 12 amino acids. CDR3 in DNA: TGTGCCAGCAGCTCCGGCACAGATACGCAGTATTTT. It translates to CASSSGTDTQYF.

The CDR3 region has the DNA TGTGCCAGCTCACCGGGGACAGGGGAATGGGAGACCCAGTACTTC. This sequence encodes CASSPGTGEWETQYF. The gene calls are TRBV18 and TRBJ2-5; 10 bases are shared with TRBD1. CDR3 length: 15 residues. From germline, CDR1 is KGHSH and CDR2 LQKENI. V dropped 3 bases and J dropped 5; count of bases not matched to a gene: 6.

This chain uses TRBV28 with TRBJ2-7; 8 bases map to TRBD1. Per germline, CDR1 MDHEN and CDR2 SYDVKM. This CDR3 contains 14 residues. Losses at the gene ends were 5 bases for V and 3 bases for J; bases not matched to a gene: 6. The CDR3 reads CASSQPGQVYEQYF. The DNA for the CDR3 is TGTGCCAGCAGTCAACCGGGACAGGTCTACGAGCAGTACTTC.

This clone was detected a few times. This chain joins TRBV7-8 and TRBJ2-3, with TRBD1 identical over 7 bases. In germline, CDR1 is SGHVS, CDR2 FQNEAQ. The trim removed 5 bases at V and 3 bases at J, leaving 5 bases unmatched. This CDR3 has 14 amino acids. This CDR3 is CASSRDRATDTQYF. CDR3 DNA: TGTGCCAGCAGCCGAGACAGGGCTACAGATACGCAGTATTTT.

The J gene is TRBJ1-1, the V gene TRBV28; D gene unclear. Per the germline V gene, CDR1 is MDHEN and CDR2 is SYDVKM. The CDR3 sequence is 13 residues long. Trimming removed 1 base from V and 3 bases from J, with 6 bases in between. The CDR3 reads CASSLSVYTEAFF. The CDR3 DNA follows: TGTGCCAGCAGTTTATCCGTCTACACTGAAGCTTTCTTT.

The chain employs TRBV2 and TRBJ1-6; D gene ambiguous. Germline V gene data show CDR1 as SNHLY and CDR2 as FYNNEI. Trimming took 8 bases from V and 8 from J, leaving 10 bases between them. This CDR3 region has 12 residues. The DNA of the CDR3 is TGTGCCAGCCAGAGGGTGGATTCACCCCTCCACTTT. Amino acids: CASQRVDSPLHF.

The chain has TRBV5-1 and TRBJ2-4; D uncertain. Trimming removed 2 bases at V and 6 bases at J, with 12 bases between. This CDR3 region has 14 residues. The V gene's germline CDR1 is SGHRS and CDR2 YFSETQ. The CDR3 loop reads CASSFTEPGNIQYF. The CDR3 bases are TGCGCCAGCAGCTTCACCGAACCGGGAAACATTCAGTACTTC.

The chain links TRBV30 to TRBJ1-2; the match to TRBD1 covers 8 bases. V gave up 0 bases and J gave up 4 bases; unmatched junction bases: 10. The germline V gene has CDR1 GTSNPN and CDR2 SVGIG (reference sequence). There are 16 residues in the CDR3. The DNA for the CDR3 is TGTGCCTGGAGTGTATCTCAACAGGGGGTAGGCTATGGCTACACCTTC. Amino acids: CAWSVSQQGVGYGYTF.

The genes are TRBV5-1 and TRBJ2-1, with D maybe TRBD2 (6 bases). The germline gives CDR1 SGHRS, CDR2 YFSETQ. The CDR3 contains 16 residues. Trimming left V 3 bases short and J 0 bases short, with 13 bases between. CDR3 sequence: CASSSLGLGSYNEQFF. CDR3 nucleotide sequence: TGCGCCAGCAGCTCACTGGGACTTGGCTCCTACAATGAGCAGTTCTTC.

This chain joins TRBV5-1 and TRBJ2-7, with D possibly being TRBD2 (7 bases). The length of the CDR3 is 12 residues. Trimming pared 3 bases from V and 7 bases from J, leaving 11 bases between. CDR1 and CDR2 from the germline V gene are SGHRS and YFSETQ. CDR3 sequence reads: CASSSQGLEQYF. The CDR3, as DNA: TGCGCCAGCAGCTCACAGGGACTAGAGCAGTACTTC.

The chain couples TRBV6-5 to TRBJ1-3; D not resolved. Trimming removed 11 bases from V and 0 bases from J, with 14 bases in between. CDR3 size: 14 residues. Germline loops: CDR1 MNHEY, CDR2 SVGAGI. The CDR3 DNA sequence: TGTGCCTCCAAGGCGGTGCTCTCTGGAAACACCATATATTTT. This codes for CASKAVLSGNTIYF.

This chain links TRBV6-1 with TRBJ2-7; weak D call: TRBD2 (6 bases). This CDR3 has 15 residues. Deletions cut 1 base from V and 3 bases from J, with 13 bases between. Germline V gives CDR1 MNHNS, CDR2 SASEGT. In DNA, the CDR3 is TGTGCCAGCAGTGAAGGGTTCCTAGCGCACTACGAGCAGTACTTC. Its protein is CASSEGFLAHYEQYF.

The CDR3 here is CASSSSSGGSPYEQYF. The CDR3 DNA sequence: TGCGCCAGCAGCTCATCTAGCGGGGGGAGTCCCTACGAGCAGTACTTC. The genes are TRBV5-1 and TRBJ2-7; 11 bases map to TRBD2. The CDR3 extends over 16 amino acids. Germline CDR1 is SGHRS and CDR2 is YFSETQ. V lost 3 bases, J lost 2 bases, and 7 bases stayed unmatched. Full variable domain (rest looked up from reference TRBV5-1 and TRBJ2-7): KAGVTQTPRYLIKTRGQQVTLSCSPISGHRSVSWYQQTPGQGLQFLFEYFSETQRNKGNFPGRFSGRQFSNSRSEMNVSTLELGDSALYLCASSSSSGGSPYEQYFGPGTRLTVT.

The gene calls are TRBV19 and TRBJ1-4; D is perhaps TRBD1 (5 bases). There are 15 residues in the CDR3. V was shortened by 5 bases and J by 4 bases, with 14 bases between the two germline ends. Germline V gene lookup returns CDR1 LNHDA and CDR2 SQIVND (reference sequence). The CDR3: CASSSEGVRNEKLFF. For the CDR3, the DNA is TGTGCCAGTAGTTCTGAAGGGGTGCGTAATGAAAAACTGTTTTTT.

V gene TRBV9 combines with J gene TRBJ2-7; 7 bases align to TRBD1. The J segment lost 3 bases and the V segment lost 2 bases, leaving 5 bases of the junction unmatched. There are 14 residues in the CDR3. The germline V gene encodes CDR1 SGDLS and CDR2 YYNGEE. CDR3 DNA: TGTGCCAGCAGCGTTACCGGGACAGACTACGAGCAGTACTTC. The encoded protein is CASSVTGTDYEQYF.

The chain employs TRBV4-3 and TRBJ1-1; D possibly corresponds to TRBD1 (5 bases). Trimming took 4 bases from V and 3 from J, leaving 12 bases between them. This CDR3 comprises 14 residues. CDR1 LGHNA and CDR2 YSLEER come from the germline V gene. The CDR3 protein is CASSLRVGYTEAFF. In nucleotides, the CDR3 is TGCGCCAGCAGCCTCAGGGTAGGGTACACTGAAGCTTTCTTT.

The sample holds one count of this clone. The genes are TRBV5-1 and TRBJ2-7; a weak D match, TRBD2 (6 bases). Germline lookup yields CDR1 SGHRS and CDR2 YFSETQ. The CDR3 spans 15 residues. Trimming removed 0 bases at V and 3 bases at J, with 13 bases between. The CDR3 DNA is TGCGCCAGCAGCTTGGGGAGGACTACCATCTACGAGCAGTACTTC. Its translation: CASSLGRTTIYEQYF.

The genes are TRBV27 and TRBJ2-7, with unresolved D. The CDR3 covers 14 residues. Germline lookup yields CDR1 MNHEY and CDR2 SMNVEV (reference sequence). V lost 3 bases and J 1 base, leaving 10 bases between the germline ends. In DNA, the CDR3 is TGTGCCAGCAGTTTTTCAGACTGGTCCTACGAGCAGTACTTC. Translated: CASSFSDWSYEQYF.

This chain links TRBV6-5 with TRBJ1-1; a weak D match, TRBD1 (6 bases). The V end was cut by 6 bases, the J end by 5 bases, with 13 bases between. The V gene's germline CDR1 is MNHEY and CDR2 SVGAGI. The CDR3 contains 13 residues. The CDR3 spells CASSNREGTEAFF. CDR3 nucleotide sequence: TGTGCCAGCAGCAACAGGGAGGGGACTGAAGCTTTCTTT.

The chain combines TRBV27 with TRBJ2-6, with no clear D. The CDR3 loop spans 13 amino acids. V lost 8 bases, J lost 0 bases, and 5 bases lay in between. The V gene's germline CDR1 is MNHEY and CDR2 SMNVEV (reference sequence). The CDR3 DNA reads TGTGCCAGCGGCCCCTCTGGGGCCAACGTCCTGACTTTC. Protein product: CASGPSGANVLTF.

The chain carries TRBV4-3 and TRBJ2-3; D is unclear. Between the trimmed V and J ends, which lost 0 bases and 0 bases, there was a span of 19 bases. The germline CDR1 and CDR2 sequences are LGHNA and YSLEER. This CDR3 spans 19 amino acids. DNA for the CDR3: TGCGCCAGCAGCCAAGACCCCATACAATGGCAGATTAGCACAGATACGCAGTATTTT. This translates into CASSQDPIQWQISTDTQYF.

This clone came up a few times. This chain uses TRBV5-1 with TRBJ1-4; no reliable D call. Germline CDR1 SGHRS, CDR2 YFSETQ. CDR3 length: 14 amino acids. The germline V and J ends were trimmed by 1 base and 8 bases, with 12 bases remaining between them. CDR3: CASSLSNGQEKLFF. Here the CDR3 DNA reads TGCGCCAGCAGCTTGTCCAATGGTCAGGAAAAACTGTTTTTT.

The chain combines TRBV6-2 or TRBV6-3 with TRBJ1-1; tentatively, D is TRBD1 (6 bases). V lost 4 bases to trimming and J lost 5 bases, with 11 bases between them. This CDR3 has 13 residues. Germline CDR1 reads MNHEY; CDR2 reads SVGEGT. The CDR3 here is CASSFGGRTEAFF. The DNA of the CDR3 is TGTGCCAGCAGTTTTGGGGGCCGGACTGAAGCTTTCTTT.

This sequence joins TRBV7-2 and TRBJ2-7, with 12 bases identical to TRBD2. This CDR3 contains 15 residues. J was trimmed by 4 bases and V by 5 bases; bases with no gene match: 6. Per the germline V gene, CDR1 is SGHTA and CDR2 is FQGNSA. The CDR3 is CASSVRLAGAYEQYF. The CDR3 coding sequence is TGTGCCAGCAGCGTAAGACTAGCGGGGGCTTACGAGCAGTACTTC. The variable domain in full, with the rest retrieved from reference TRBV7-2 and TRBJ2-7, is GAGVSQSPSNKVTEKGKDVELRCDPISGHTALYWYRQSLGQGLEFLIYFQGNSAPDKSGLPSDRFSAERTGGSVSTLTIQRTQQEDSAVYLCASSVRLAGAYEQYFGPGTRLTVT.

The rearrangement links TRBV2 to TRBJ2-7, with 13 nucleotides matching TRBD2. The CDR3 contains 14 residues. Looked up from germline, CDR1 is SNHLY and CDR2 is FYNNEI. V lost 5 bases and J lost 6; bases outside the gene matches: 4. CDR3 region: CASSLLAGGAEQYV. In nucleotides, the CDR3 is TGTGCCAGCAGTTTACTAGCGGGAGGGGCCGAGCAGTACGTC.

The J gene is TRBJ2-7, the V gene TRBV7-9, with a possible D match to TRBD1 (6 bases). The CDR3 spans 12 residues. Germline V gene lookup returns CDR1 SEHNR and CDR2 FQNEAQ (reference sequence). The V end lost 8 bases, the J end lost 1 base, and 9 bases lay between the germline ends. This CDR3 reads CASEGVSYEQYF. The CDR3 nucleotides read TGTGCCAGCGAGGGGGTGTCCTACGAGCAGTACTTC.

This chain connects TRBV5-6 to TRBJ2-7; weak D call: TRBD1 (6 bases). The CDR3 extends over 16 amino acids. Germline V gene lookup returns CDR1 SGHDT and CDR2 YYEEEE. V was trimmed by 2 bases and J by 2 bases, leaving 17 bases between them. CDR3 amino acids: CASSLNYRDPTYEQYF. The CDR3 bases are TGTGCCAGCAGCTTAAATTACAGGGATCCAACCTACGAGCAGTACTTC.

CDR3 sequence (DNA): TGCGCCAGCAGCTTGTCTCTGCGGGGGACCGGGGAGCTGTTTTTT. Protein product: CASSLSLRGTGELFF. The chain uses TRBV5-1 and TRBJ2-2; 7 bases align to TRBD2. From germline, CDR1 is SGHRS and CDR2 YFSETQ. The CDR3 has 15 amino acids. J was trimmed by 5 bases and V by 1 base; bases with no gene match: 5.